These T cell receptor beta chains were read from a single sample in a study of blood T cell repertoires in COVID-19. TCRdb's table, derived via immunoSEQ multiplex PCR, lists solely in-frame clones and lacks some. Here the sample spans about 160,000 clones, around 86% being singletons. The specimen was peripheral blood. The receptors originated from a man in his 60s with COVID-19, enrolled during active disease. Each CDR3 is given with its conserved first and last residue. D genes are given only for firm matches. Some rows mark clone size as missing; the rest say once, few, many or name a class of expanded clone.

TRBV19	.	TRBJ1-5	.	TGTGCCAGTAGTACGGCAGGGGAACAGCCCCAGCATTTT	CASSTAGEQPQHF
TRBV5-1	.	TRBJ1-1	.	TGCGCCAGCAGCTCGGGGGGGCTCTACACTGAAGCTTTCTTT	CASSSGGLYTEAFF
TRBV6-5	TRBD1	TRBJ1-2	.	TGTGCCAGCAGAGGGACAGGGGCAGGTGGCTACACCTTC	CASRGTGAGGYTF
TRBV19	.	TRBJ1-4	.	TGTGCCAGTAGTATAATATCGGTATCGGTGGCTAATGAAAAACTGTTTTTT	CASSIISVSVANEKLFF
TRBV18	TRBD1	TRBJ1-2	.	TGTGCCAGCTCACCCCGAACAGGGGGCAATGGCTACACCTTC	CASSPRTGGNGYTF
TRBV6-5	TRBD1	TRBJ1-2	.	TGTGCCAGCAGGAGGACAGGGGCTGACTATGGCTACACCTTC	CASRRTGADYGYTF
TRBV7-8	.	TRBJ2-3	.	TGTGCCAGCAGCTTAGAGGGCAGGGGCACAGATACGCAGTATTTT	CASSLEGRGTDTQYF
TRBV2	.	TRBJ1-2	.	TGTGCCAGCAGTGAAGGCAGGCAGGGGTTGGGGACCAGGAGTAAGCGCCTCTATGGCTACACCTTC	CASSEGRQGLGTRSKRLYGYTF
TRBV7-3	.	TRBJ1-3	.	TGTGCCAGCAGCCCGGGGAGAGCTGGAAACACCATATATTTT	CASSPGRAGNTIYF
TRBV30	.	TRBJ1-5	.	TGTGCCTGGAGTGTAGGGGCAGGAGCCCTTCCTAGCAATCAGCCCCAGCATTTT	CAWSVGAGALPSNQPQHF
TRBV24-1	TRBD2	TRBJ2-5	.	TGTGCCACCAGTGATCCGGGGACTAATCTGGAGACCCAGTACTTC	CATSDPGTNLETQYF
TRBV6-5	TRBD1	TRBJ2-2	.	TGTGCCGGAACCGCAGGGGGAAGCAACACCGGGGAGCTGTTTTTT	CAGTAGGSNTGELFF
TRBV11-1	TRBD1	TRBJ1-1	.	TGTGCCAGCAGCAAGCTCCAGGGGGCCTTGAACACTGAAGCTTTCTTT	CASSKLQGALNTEAFF
TRBV24-1	.	TRBJ1-4	.	TGTGCCACCTCCGCAGGGGCGGCAGGCACTAATGAAAAACTGTTTTTT	CATSAGAAGTNEKLFF
TRBV5-5	TRBD1	TRBJ1-2	once	TGTGCCAGCAGCTTGGCCTTCGGGACAGGGGATGGTGGCTACACCTTC	CASSLAFGTGDGGYTF
TRBV4-3	.	TRBJ2-7	.	TGCGCCAGCAGCCAAGAAAGACATGAATACGAGCAGTACTTC	CASSQERHEYEQYF
TRBV7-2	TRBD2	TRBJ2-1	.	TGTGCCAGCAGCTTTAGCGGGTTCCCGAACAATGAGCAGTTCTTC	CASSFSGFPNNEQFF
TRBV3-1/TRBV3-2	TRBD2	TRBJ2-3	.	TGTGCCAGCAGCCAAGATCCTAGCGGGGGAACCACAGATACGCAGTATTTT	CASSQDPSGGTTDTQYF
TRBV27	.	TRBJ1-4	.	TGTGCCAGCAGTCTTTCAGGACGGGGTAATGAAAAACTGTTTTTT	CASSLSGRGNEKLFF
TRBV7-9	TRBD1	TRBJ2-7	.	TGTGCCAGCAGCTTACAGAGGACAGGGTCCCACGAGCAGTACTTC	CASSLQRTGSHEQYF
TRBV4-1	TRBD2	TRBJ2-7	.	TGCGCCAGCAGCCAAACGGGACTAGCCTACGAGCAGTACTTC	CASSQTGLAYEQYF
TRBV10-3	TRBD1	TRBJ1-5	.	TGTGCCGTATGGACAGGGGAGAGCAATCAGCCCCAGCATTTT	CAVWTGESNQPQHF
TRBV6-2/TRBV6-3	TRBD2	TRBJ2-3	few	TGTGCCAGCAGTTCCGCCTTAGCGGGCGACACAGATACGCAGTATTTT	CASSSALAGDTDTQYF
TRBV19	.	TRBJ1-5	.	TGTGCCAGTAGTGTGACAGACAGACAGCCCCAGCATTTT	CASSVTDRQPQHF
TRBV10-3	.	TRBJ2-1	once	TGTGCCATCAGTGAATTGCAGGGCAAGCAGTTCTTC	CAISELQGKQFF
TRBV9	.	TRBJ2-5	.	TGTGCCAGCAGCGTCCAGGGTAGTTGGGAGACCCAGTACTTC	CASSVQGSWETQYF
TRBV5-4	.	TRBJ2-7	.	TGTGCCAGCAGCTCCTTCGGCAGGGAGGAATACGAGCAGTACTTC	CASSSFGREEYEQYF
TRBV27	.	TRBJ2-7	.	TGTGCCAGCAGTTTGAAAAGTACTAGCTCCTACGAGCAGTACTTC	CASSLKSTSSYEQYF
TRBV9	TRBD2	TRBJ2-1	.	TGTGCCAGCAGCGATTTGTTGCGGGGGGCCCCCTACAATGAGCAGTTCTTC	CASSDLLRGAPYNEQFF
TRBV5-1	.	TRBJ1-2	.	TGCGCCAGCAGCTTGTTCCGCGCCGGGGATGGCTACACCTTC	CASSLFRAGDGYTF
TRBV11-3	.	TRBJ2-3	.	TGTGCCAGCAGTCGCGGGACAGATACGCAGTATTTT	CASSRGTDTQYF
TRBV24-1	.	TRBJ2-5	.	TGTGCCACCAGTGATCAGCCCCAGGTGGCAGGGCGGGAGACCCAGTACTTC	CATSDQPQVAGRETQYF
TRBV19	.	TRBJ1-2	few	TGTGCCAGTAGTATAGACGGTTACTATGGCTACACCTTC	CASSIDGYYGYTF
TRBV5-1	.	TRBJ1-1	.	TGCGCCAGCAGCTCTACAGGGTTAACTGAAGCTTTCTTT	CASSSTGLTEAFF
TRBV24-1	.	TRBJ1-1	.	TGTGCCACCGCCGGCCCGGCGGGGAACACTGAAGCTTTCTTT	CATAGPAGNTEAFF
TRBV10-3	.	TRBJ1-5	.	TGTGCCATCAGTGACATGGAGGTCGATAGCAATCAGCCCCAGCATTTT	CAISDMEVDSNQPQHF
TRBV4-3	TRBD1	TRBJ1-2	.	TGCGCCAGCAGCCAAGGACGGACAGGGGGGGGCTACACCTTC	CASSQGRTGGGYTF
TRBV30	.	TRBJ1-5	.	TGTGCCTGGAGCACTGGGAGTTATAGCAATCAGCCCCAGCATTTT	CAWSTGSYSNQPQHF
TRBV6-2/TRBV6-3	.	TRBJ2-1	.	TGTGCCAGCAGTTACTCGATCCGGCGGAATGAGCAGTTCTTC	CASSYSIRRNEQFF
TRBV6-2/TRBV6-3	TRBD1	TRBJ2-5	.	TGTGCCAGCAGTTACGAAGGGACAGTCCTAAACGAAGAGACCCAGTACTTC	CASSYEGTVLNEETQYF
TRBV19	.	TRBJ1-4	.	TGTGCCAGTAGGGACAGCGGGGCAACTAATGAAAAACTGTTTTTT	CASRDSGATNEKLFF